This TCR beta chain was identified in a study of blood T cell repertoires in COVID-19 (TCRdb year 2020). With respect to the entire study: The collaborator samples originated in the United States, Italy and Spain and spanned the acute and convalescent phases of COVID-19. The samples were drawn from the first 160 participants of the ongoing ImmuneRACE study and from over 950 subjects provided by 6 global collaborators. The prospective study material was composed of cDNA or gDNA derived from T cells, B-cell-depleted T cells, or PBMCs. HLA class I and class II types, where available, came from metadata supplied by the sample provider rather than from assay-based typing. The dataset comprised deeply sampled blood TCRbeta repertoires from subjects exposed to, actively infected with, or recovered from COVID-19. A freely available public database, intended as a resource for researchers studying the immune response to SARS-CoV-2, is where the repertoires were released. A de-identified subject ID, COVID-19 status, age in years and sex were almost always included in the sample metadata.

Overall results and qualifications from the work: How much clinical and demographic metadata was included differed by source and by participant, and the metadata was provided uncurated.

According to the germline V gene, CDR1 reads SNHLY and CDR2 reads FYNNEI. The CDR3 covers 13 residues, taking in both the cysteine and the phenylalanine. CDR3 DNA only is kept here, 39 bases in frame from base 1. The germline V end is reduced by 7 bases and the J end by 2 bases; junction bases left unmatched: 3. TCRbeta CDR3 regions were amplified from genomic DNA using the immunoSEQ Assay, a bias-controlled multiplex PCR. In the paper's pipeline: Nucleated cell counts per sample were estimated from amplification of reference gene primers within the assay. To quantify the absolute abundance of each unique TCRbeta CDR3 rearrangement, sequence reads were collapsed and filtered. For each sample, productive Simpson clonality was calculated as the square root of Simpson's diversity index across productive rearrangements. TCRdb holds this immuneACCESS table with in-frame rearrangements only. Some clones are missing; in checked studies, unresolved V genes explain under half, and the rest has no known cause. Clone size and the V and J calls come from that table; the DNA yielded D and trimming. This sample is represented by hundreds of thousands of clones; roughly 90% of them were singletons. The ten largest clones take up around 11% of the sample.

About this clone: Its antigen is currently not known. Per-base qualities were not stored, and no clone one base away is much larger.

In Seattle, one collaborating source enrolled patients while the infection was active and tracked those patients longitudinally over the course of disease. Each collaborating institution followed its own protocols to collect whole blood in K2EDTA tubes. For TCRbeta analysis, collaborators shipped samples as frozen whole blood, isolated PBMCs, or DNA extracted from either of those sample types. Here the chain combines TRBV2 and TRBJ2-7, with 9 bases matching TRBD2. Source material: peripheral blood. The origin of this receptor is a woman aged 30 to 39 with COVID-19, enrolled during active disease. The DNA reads TGTGCCAGCAATAGCGGGGGTACCTACGAGCAGTACTTC. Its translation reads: CASNSGGTYEQYF.